This record looks at one T cell receptor beta chain sequence and its context. Antigen specificity is unknown. The table came from immunoSEQ multiplex PCR; TCRdb's copy has only in-frame clones and leaves some out. The sample shows under 35,000 clones, 85% to 90% of them seen only once. These data belong to a study of a mutant IDH1 vaccine in newly diagnosed glioma. Whole-study context: Sex distribution of treated patients was approximately 60% male and about 38% female; mean age was around 40 years. Beforehand, treatment had been radiotherapy, temozolomide, or both; the majority received both.

As to time point: week 11, during vaccination. The investigators gave 300 ug of mutant IDH1 20-mer peptide in each vaccine dose, together with topical imiquimod. The CDR3 sequence is 13 residues long. CDR1 is SQVTM, CDR2 ANQGSEA, per germline. V gave up 1 base and J gave up 2 bases, with 9 bases separating them. The TCR was taken from a man younger than 35 with glioma. The chain links TRBV29-1 to TRBJ2-7; tentatively, D is TRBD1 (6 bases). This sample comprised PBMCs, obtained from a glioma patient whose treatment included an IDH1 peptide vaccine. CDR3 sequence (DNA): TGCAGCGTTGAAGGAACAGGGACCTACGAGCAGTACTTC. Encoded protein: CSVEGTGTYEQYF.